The rows below give T cell receptor beta chains drawn from one sample of a study of low-dose radiotherapy and immunotherapy resistance in tumors. TCRdb used MiXCR to reprocess the reads, holding one entry per CDR3 protein. The table shows about 84,000 distinct CDR3 sequences, with less than 20% occurring only once. The starting material was PBMCs, obtained after low-dose radiotherapy plus immunotherapy. Receptors originate from a male donor with prostate cancer. Each CDR3 is given with its conserved first and last residue. A D gene is named only where the DNA matches it firmly. Clone size is shown for a subset of rows, as once, few, many or a class of expanded clone.

cdr3_aa,cdr3_nt,d_call,v_call,j_call,clone_size
CASSSAPYEQYF,TGTGCCAGCTCATCAGCCCCCTACGAGCAGTACTTC,.,TRBV18,TRBJ2-7,.
CATSRARQGLETQYF,TGTGCCACCAGCAGAGCCAGACAGGGGTTAGAGACCCAGTACTTC,TRBD1,TRBV15,TRBJ2-5,many
CASSATLVGFTGELFF,TGTGCCAGCAGCGCAACACTAGTTGGCTTCACCGGGGAGCTGTTTTTT,.,TRBV7-9,TRBJ2-2,many
CASSLAGDRPNEKLFFF,.,.,TRBV5-1,TRBJ1-4,.
CASSLRVSYSGNTIYF,TGTGCCAGCAGTTTACGCGTCAGCTACTCTGGAAACACCATATATTTT,.,TRBV28,TRBJ1-3,many
CATSPFRGGDQPQHF,TGTGCCACCAGCCCCTTTCGGGGGGGTGATCAGCCCCAGCATTTT,.,TRBV15,TRBJ1-5,many
CSVVGEPGQNNEQFF,TGCAGCGTTGTCGGGGAGCCGGGACAAAACAATGAGCAGTTCTTC,.,TRBV29-1,TRBJ2-1,.
CSVEDRGVYNEQFF,TGCAGCGTTGAAGATCGGGGGGTTTACAATGAGCAGTTCTTC,TRBD2,TRBV29-1,TRBJ2-1,many
CASRPETGTAFF,TGTGCCAGCAGGCCAGAGACAGGGACAGCTTTCTTT,TRBD1,TRBV5-4,TRBJ1-1,.
CASREENSYEQYF,TGCGCCAGCAGGGAGGAAAACTCCTACGAGCAGTACTTC,.,TRBV10-2,TRBJ2-7,.
CASSLETYEQYF,TGTGCCAGCAGCTTAGAGACCTACGAGCAGTACTTC,.,TRBV7-9,TRBJ2-7,many
CASRTLGQSNQPQHF,TGTGCCAGTAGGACCCTAGGACAGAGTAATCAGCCCCAGCATTTT,.,TRBV19,TRBJ1-5,many
CASSPQGVTEAFF,TGTGCCAGCAGTCCACAGGGGGTGACTGAAGCTTTCTTT,TRBD1,TRBV28,TRBJ1-1,many
CASRVLRLAGHLSSYNEQFF,TGTGCCAGCAGGGTCCTACGACTAGCGGGCCACTTAAGCTCCTACAATGAGCAGTTCTTC,TRBD2,TRBV6-2/TRBV6-3,TRBJ2-1,many
CASRINRGGEQFF,TGTGCCAGTAGGATAAACAGGGGTGGTGAGCAGTTCTTC,TRBD1,TRBV19,TRBJ2-1,many
CASSFASDGGYEQYF,TGTGCCAGCAGTTTTGCTTCGGACGGGGGCTACGAGCAGTACTTC,.,TRBV28,TRBJ2-7,many
CSATPGTAEAFF,TGCAGCGCAACACCCGGGACAGCTGAAGCTTTCTTT,TRBD1,TRBV29-1,TRBJ1-1,many
CASKDPNTEAFF,TGTGCCAGCAAAGATCCGAACACTGAAGCTTTCTTT,.,TRBV3-1,TRBJ1-1,many
CSARPGQQSTDTQYF,TGCAGTGCCAGACCGGGACAGCAAAGCACAGATACGCAGTATTTT,TRBD1,TRBV20-1,TRBJ2-3,.
CASSVGLAGLGYF,TGTGCCAGCAGCGTCGGACTAGCGGGCCTGGGGTACTTC,TRBD2,TRBV13,TRBJ2-7,.
CASSVIPGGVETQYF,TGTGCCAGCAGTGTAATCCCGGGAGGGGTAGAGACCCAGTACTTC,TRBD2,TRBV6-4,TRBJ2-5,few
CSARITAPGELFF,TGCAGTGCTAGAATAACTGCCCCCGGGGAGCTGTTTTTT,.,TRBV20-1,TRBJ2-2,.
CASSLYNSPLHF,TGTGCCAGCAGTTTGTATAATTCACCCCTCCACTTT,.,TRBV28,TRBJ1-6,many
CSGVEGQTFLGYNEQFF,TGCAGCGGGGTGGAGGGACAGACCTTCTTGGGTTACAATGAGCAGTTCTTC,.,TRBV29-1,TRBJ2-1,.
CASSQGSGELFF,TGTGCCAGCAGCCAAGGGAGCGGGGAGCTGTTTTTT,.,TRBV3-1,TRBJ2-2,.
CAISAGQPYGYTF,TGTGCCATCAGCGCTGGGCAGCCTTATGGCTACACCTTC,.,TRBV10-3,TRBJ1-2,many
CASRAGDLGSPLHF,TGTGCCAGCCGGGCCGGGGATCTCGGCTCACCCCTCCACTTT,.,TRBV16,TRBJ1-6,many
CASSTNQETQYF,TGCGCCAGCAGTACAAACCAAGAGACCCAGTACTTC,.,TRBV5-1,TRBJ2-5,many
CASTHSPGQGYGYTF,TGTGCCAGTACTCACTCTCCGGGACAGGGCTATGGCTACACCTTC,TRBD1,TRBV19,TRBJ1-2,many
CASSQEVGRSSYNEQFF,TGCGCCAGCAGCCAGGAGGTGGGCCGAAGCTCCTACAATGAGCAGTTCTTC,.,TRBV4-1,TRBJ2-1,few
CASLASRPTDTQYF,TGTGCCTCCCTGGCTAGCCGACCCACAGATACGCAGTATTTT,.,TRBV30,TRBJ2-3,many
CSARVGGGGAGELFF,TGCAGTGCTAGAGTGGGGGGAGGAGGAGCCGGGGAGCTGTTTTTT,.,TRBV20-1,TRBJ2-2,many
CASMGTGTGTGELFF,TGTGCCAGTATGGGGACAGGGACGGGCACCGGGGAGCTGTTTTTT,TRBD1,TRBV19,TRBJ2-2,many
CASSETNTGELFF,TGTGCCAGCAGTGAGACGAACACCGGGGAGCTGTTTTTT,.,TRBV12-3/TRBV12-4,TRBJ2-2,many
CSARARAGGSSYEQYF,TGCAGTGCTAGAGCTCGAGCGGGAGGGAGCTCCTACGAGCAGTACTTC,TRBD2,TRBV20-1,TRBJ2-7,many
CAISDPGTDTKETQYF,TGTGCCATCAGTGACCCTGGGACAGATACCAAAGAGACCCAGTACTTC,TRBD1,TRBV10-3,TRBJ2-5,many
CASILTGANTEAFF,TGTGCCAGCATCTTGACAGGGGCGAACACTGAAGCTTTCTTT,TRBD1,TRBV12-3/TRBV12-4,TRBJ1-1,many
CASSYGQGGPDTQYF,TGTGCCAGCAGTTACGGTCAGGGCGGACCAGATACGCAGTATTTT,.,TRBV6-5,TRBJ2-3,many
CASSLAGLAGVNEQFF,TGTGCCAGCAGCTTAGCGGGTCTAGCGGGAGTGAATGAGCAGTTCTTC,TRBD2,TRBV13,TRBJ2-1,.
CSASRDYNSPLHF,TGCAGTGCTTCCCGGGACTATAATTCACCCCTCCACTTT,.,TRBV20-1,TRBJ1-6,many